The 4 T cell receptor beta chains reported below all come from one sample, sequenced in a study of beta chain features in type 1 diabetes. Expressed TCRB transcripts were sequenced after all isolated RNA was converted to cDNA. The method was immunoSEQ multiplex PCR; TCRdb's version includes in-frame clones alone and lacks a portion of them. The data hold 250,000 to 350,000 clones, with 11% to 15% observed a single time. The sample taken for sequencing was central memory CD4+ T cells from blood. The receptors shown here come from a man aged 25-45 years in good health.

This chain joins TRBV10-3 and TRBJ2-2; D unresolved. Trimming pared 6 bases from V and 5 bases from J, leaving 10 bases between. CDR3 length: 13 amino acids. The germline CDR1 and CDR2 sequences are ENHRY and SYGVKD. CDR3 in DNA: TGTGCCATCAGGATGGACGGAACCGGGGAGCTGTTTTTT. It codes for CAIRMDGTGELFF.

The V call is TRBV4-3, the J call TRBJ2-3; D may be TRBD1 or TRBD2 (5 bases each). In germline, CDR1 is LGHNA, CDR2 YSLEER. V lost 3 bases to trimming and J lost 2 bases, with 12 bases between them. There are 15 residues in the CDR3. CDR3 sequence (DNA): TGCGCCAGCAGCCAGGGGGTCCGAGACACAGATACGCAGTATTTT. Amino acid sequence: CASSQGVRDTDTQYF.

As regards this clone: Germline is not matched at one junction end, which may reflect a read error. The chain couples TRBV4-1 to TRBJ1-4; 9 positions agree with TRBD1. Germline values: CDR1 MGHRA, CDR2 YSYEKL. This CDR3 has 14 residues. CDR3 sequence: CASSQAPTGGDTLF. CDR3 sequence (DNA): TGCGCCAGCAGCCAAGCTCCGACAGGGGGTGACACTCTTTTT.

As DNA, the CDR3 is TGCGCCAGCAGGGGTGGACAGGGGCCCTACGAGCAGTACTTC. Translating gives CASRGGQGPYEQYF. The chain combines TRBV5-1 with TRBJ2-7; TRBD1 agrees at 9 bases. Germline CDR1 and CDR2: SGHRS and YFSETQ. This CDR3 region has 14 residues. The V and J ends lost 5 bases and 2 bases, in that order; junction bases with no gene match: 5.